This is a list of T cell receptor beta chains from one sample in a study of T cell repertoires in cytomegalovirus infection. Their antigens are not known. A single record per CDR3 protein comes from TCRdb applying MiXCR to the reads. The sample carries around 900,000 distinct CDR3 sequences, approximately 33% recorded once. Sequenced material: cultured CD8+ T cells from PBMCs, taken from culture after CMV antigen stimulation. These receptor sequences come from a human donor in good health (CMV status not recorded). Some clones in this sample may be carry-over from other donors' samples. CDR3s include the opening cysteine and the closing phenylalanine or tryptophan. Each record gives: CDR3 protein, CDR3 DNA, clone size, V gene, J gene, D gene. The D gene is left open where the match is weak. The size of a clone is reported for some rows only, either as once, few or many, or as a class for expanded clones.

CASSLFGGANVLTF	TGTGCCAGCAGCTTGTTCGGTGGGGCCAACGTCCTGACTTTC	few	TRBV5-6	TRBJ2-6	NA
CASSVTGVYNEQFF	TGTGCCAGCAGCGTTACAGGGGTGTACAATGAGCAGTTCTTC	NA	TRBV3-1	TRBJ2-1	TRBD1
CASSEAGWNEQFF	TGCGCCAGCAGTGAGGCAGGGTGGAATGAGCAGTTCTTC	few	TRBV10-2	TRBJ2-1	NA
CASSLDLGNEQFF	TGTGCCAGCAGCTTAGATTTAGGGAATGAGCAGTTCTTC	few	TRBV11-2	TRBJ2-1	NA
CATSRGVSPAYNEQFF	TGTGCCACCAGCAGAGGGGTCAGCCCAGCCTACAATGAGCAGTTCTTC	NA	TRBV15	TRBJ2-1	NA
CASSLQGASEQFF	TGTGCCAGCAGCTTACAGGGGGCCAGTGAGCAGTTCTTC	few	TRBV7-8	TRBJ2-1	TRBD1
CASSPGSNYGYTF	TGTGCCAGCAGTCCCGGTTCCAACTATGGCTACACCTTC	many	TRBV12-3/TRBV12-4	TRBJ1-2	NA
CATSDPEWGRESVTGELFF	TGTGCCACCAGTGATCCGGAGTGGGGGCGCGAATCGGTCACCGGGGAGCTGTTTTTT	NA	TRBV24-1	TRBJ2-2	NA
CATSDQYQETQYF	TGTGCCACCAGTGACCAGTACCAAGAGACCCAGTACTTC	NA	TRBV24-1	TRBJ2-5	NA
CASSLAGQPYEQYF	TGCGCCAGCAGCTTGGCGGGACAGCCTTACGAGCAGTACTTC	NA	TRBV5-1	TRBJ2-7	TRBD1
CASSPPGQGDQPQHF	TGTGCCAGCAGCCCCCCGGGCCAGGGGGATCAGCCCCAGCATTTT	many	TRBV7-8	TRBJ1-5	TRBD1
CSARDLRASRNNEQFF	TGCAGTGCTAGAGATCTTAGGGCTAGTAGGAACAATGAGCAGTTCTTC	many	TRBV20-1	TRBJ2-1	NA
CASSEGGGDEHF	TGTGCCAGCAGCGAGGGGGGCGGGGATGAGCATTTT	NA	TRBV5-4	TRBJ1-5	NA
CASSLQTGELFF	TGTGCCAGCAGCCTACAGACCGGGGAGCTGTTTTTT	few	TRBV9	TRBJ2-2	NA
CASSTPSGKPNTGGANVLTF	TGTGCCAGCAGTACACCTTCTGGGAAACCCAACACGGGTGGGGCCAACGTCCTGACTTTC	many	TRBV6-1	TRBJ2-6	NA
CASSLSSSLYDGDGYTF	TGTGCCAGCAGCTTATCTTCTAGTCTATACGATGGCGATGGCTACACCTTC	many	TRBV7-8	TRBJ1-2	NA
CASSQAGQVPGELFF	TGCGCCAGCAGCCAAGCGGGACAGGTCCCCGGGGAGCTGTTTTTT	few	TRBV4-3	TRBJ2-2	TRBD1
CASSYASGTGELFF	TGTGCCAGCAGCTATGCGAGTGGGACCGGGGAGCTGTTTTTT	NA	TRBV5-6	TRBJ2-2	NA
CSARGWTAVTPSSYEQYF	TGCAGTGCTAGAGGATGGACAGCGGTCACCCCTAGCTCCTACGAGCAGTACTTC	NA	TRBV20-1	TRBJ2-7	NA
CASSLVGRGLADTQYF	TGTGCCAGCAGCTTAGTCGGCAGGGGACTGGCAGATACGCAGTATTTT	NA	TRBV7-8	TRBJ2-3	NA
CASSFDRGGYYNEQFF	TGTGCCAGCAGTTTCGACAGGGGGGGCTACTACAATGAGCAGTTCTTC	NA	TRBV27	TRBJ2-1	TRBD1
CASSMGVSYNEQFF	TGTGCCAGTAGTATGGGCGTCTCCTACAATGAGCAGTTCTTC	NA	TRBV19	TRBJ2-1	NA
CASSQGLAGGPHYTGELFF	TGCGCCAGCAGCCAAGGACTAGCGGGGGGGCCACATTACACCGGGGAGCTGTTTTTT	NA	TRBV4-3	TRBJ2-2	TRBD2
CASSLSGRDFYGYTF	TGTGCCAGCAGCTTGTCTGGCAGGGATTTCTATGGCTACACCTTC	few	TRBV5-5	TRBJ1-2	NA
CASSADNPPNTGELFF	TGTGCCAGCAGTGCCGACAATCCCCCGAACACCGGGGAGCTGTTTTTT	NA	TRBV27	TRBJ2-2	NA
CASSLDGQRFEYYGYTF	TGTGCCAGCAGCTTAGATGGACAGCGGTTTGAGTACTATGGCTACACCTTC	many	TRBV7-9	TRBJ1-2	NA
CASSFDGQTQYF	TGTGCCAGCAGTTTTGATGGGCAGACCCAGTACTTC	NA	TRBV27	TRBJ2-5	NA
CASSLAGNGYTF	TGTGCCAGCAGCTTGGCCGGGAATGGCTACACCTTC	many	TRBV7-9	TRBJ1-2	NA
CASSFIGWMETQYF	TGTGCCAGCAGCTTTATTGGGTGGATGGAGACCCAGTACTTC	few	TRBV12-3/TRBV12-4	TRBJ2-5	NA
CASSFSRDGYTF	TGTGCCAGCAGCTTCTCCAGGGATGGCTACACCTTC	many	TRBV12-3/TRBV12-4	TRBJ1-2	NA
CASSSLGPIRMNTEAFF	TGTGCCAGCAGCTCCTTGGGCCCGATAAGAATGAACACTGAAGCTTTCTTT	NA	TRBV5-6	TRBJ1-1	NA
CASSYMDTGELFF	TGTGCCAGCAGTTATATGGACACCGGGGAGCTGTTTTTT	few	TRBV6-2/TRBV6-3	TRBJ2-2	NA
CASSSEGGEQFF	TGTGCCAGCAGCTCAGAGGGTGGTGAGCAGTTCTTC	few	TRBV11-3	TRBJ2-1	NA
CASSRSEVTRLYGYTF	TGTGCCAGCAGCCGAAGCGAGGTGACGCGCCTCTATGGCTACACCTTC	few	TRBV7-9	TRBJ1-2	NA
CAILTGTGVYYGYTF	TGTGCCATTCTGACAGGGACGGGTGTATACTATGGCTACACCTTC	NA	TRBV6-1	TRBJ1-2	TRBD1
CASSYWVRPNTGELFF	TGTGCCAGCAGTTACTGGGTTCGGCCGAACACCGGGGAGCTGTTTTTT	NA	TRBV6-2/TRBV6-3	TRBJ2-2	NA
CASRPSSGGTEAFF	TGTGCCAGCAGGCCCTCCTCGGGGGGCACTGAAGCTTTCTTT	NA	TRBV12-3/TRBV12-4	TRBJ1-1	NA
CASSQEGLGLIFTEAFF	TGTGCCAGCAGCCAAGAGGGCCTGGGGCTTATATTTACTGAAGCTTTCTTT	NA	TRBV4-2	TRBJ1-1	NA
CASSGFPSRQGRYFSGNTIYF	TGTGCCAGCAGCGGATTCCCTTCACGACAGGGAAGGTACTTTTCTGGAAACACCATATATTTT	NA	TRBV4-2	TRBJ1-3	TRBD1
CASSLFASQQETQYF	TGTGCCAGCAGCTTATTCGCTTCCCAACAAGAGACCCAGTACTTC	NA	TRBV7-9	TRBJ2-5	NA
CASSLIRVRSTDTQYF	TGTGCCAGCAGTTTAATAAGGGTCCGGAGCACAGATACGCAGTATTTT	NA	TRBV27	TRBJ2-3	NA
CAGSSYREIMNTEAFF	TGTGCCGGCAGCTCCTACAGGGAAATCATGAACACTGAAGCTTTCTTT	NA	TRBV7-9	TRBJ1-1	NA
CSARDPAGTYGYTF	TGCAGTGCTAGAGATCCCGCAGGGACCTATGGCTACACCTTC	NA	TRBV20-1	TRBJ1-2	NA
CASSPSRASSGANVLTF	TGTGCCAGCAGCCCCTCAAGGGCCTCCTCTGGGGCCAACGTCCTGACTTTC	many	TRBV7-8	TRBJ2-6	NA
CASRPPTSGANTGELFF	TGCGCCAGCCGACCCCCGACTAGCGGGGCGAACACCGGGGAGCTGTTTTTT	NA	TRBV5-1	TRBJ2-2	TRBD2
CASSPGTPFATNEKLFF	TGTGCCAGTAGTCCTGGGACACCTTTTGCAACTAATGAAAAACTGTTTTTT	few	TRBV19	TRBJ1-4	NA
CASFYNEQFF	TGTGCCAGCTTCTACAATGAGCAGTTCTTC	NA	TRBV5-5	TRBJ2-1	NA
CSARVGDEGANQPQHF	TGCAGTGCTAGAGTAGGGGATGAGGGGGCCAATCAGCCCCAGCATTTT	NA	TRBV20-1	TRBJ1-5	TRBD1
CASSPRQFNTGELFF	TGTGCCAGCAGTCCAAGACAGTTCAACACCGGGGAGCTGTTTTTT	NA	TRBV6-2/TRBV6-3	TRBJ2-2	NA
CASSQVAGIEAFF	TGCGCCAGCAGCCAAGTTGCCGGGATTGAAGCTTTCTTT	few	TRBV4-1	TRBJ1-1	NA
CASSLEGLDTDTQYF	TGTGCCAGCAGTTTAGAGGGACTGGACACAGATACGCAGTATTTT	few	TRBV28	TRBJ2-3	NA
CASSNDRFEAFF	TGTGCCAGCAGTAACGACAGATTTGAAGCTTTCTTT	few	TRBV6-5	TRBJ1-1	NA